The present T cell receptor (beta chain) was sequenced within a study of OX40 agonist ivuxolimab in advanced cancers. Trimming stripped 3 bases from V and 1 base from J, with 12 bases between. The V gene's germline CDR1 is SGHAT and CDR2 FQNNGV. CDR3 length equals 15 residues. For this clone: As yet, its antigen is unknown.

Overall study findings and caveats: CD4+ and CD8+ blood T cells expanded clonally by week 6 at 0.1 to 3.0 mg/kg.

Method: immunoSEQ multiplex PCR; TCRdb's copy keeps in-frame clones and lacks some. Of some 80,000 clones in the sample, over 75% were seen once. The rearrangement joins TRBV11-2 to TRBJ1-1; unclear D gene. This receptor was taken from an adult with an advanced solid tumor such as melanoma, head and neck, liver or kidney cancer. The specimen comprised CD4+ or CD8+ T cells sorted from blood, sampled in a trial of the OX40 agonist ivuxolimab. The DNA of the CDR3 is TGTGCCAGCAGCTTTTCCTCCCCTCGGAACACTGAAGCTTTCTTT. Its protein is CASSFSSPRNTEAFF.